Each of the 22 T cell receptor beta chains below was sequenced from the same sample in a study of blood T cell repertoires in COVID-19. TCRdb keeps only in-frame clones here, not all; method: immunoSEQ multiplex PCR. Seen here are 350,000 to 450,000 clones, around nine tenths observed once, and the top ten hold about 3%. Sequenced: peripheral blood. These receptors originate from a human donor in a cohort sampled during active COVID-19.

V usage is TRBV3-1 (or the pseudogene TRBV3-2) and J usage is TRBJ2-1, with TRBD2 matching over 7 bases. The CDR3 has 12 amino acids. The ends lost 4 bases at V and 7 bases at J; junction bases unmatched: 1. Germline V CDR1 and CDR2: LGHDT, YNNKEL (reference sequence). The CDR3: CASSPGGNEQFF. In DNA, the CDR3 is TGTGCCAGCAGCCCCGGGGGGAATGAGCAGTTCTTC.

This clone was detected only a few times. V usage is TRBV28 and J usage is TRBJ1-5; maybe TRBD1 (6 bases). The CDR3 sequence is 14 residues long. Trimming removed 5 bases from V and 6 bases from J, with 14 bases in between. CDR1 and CDR2 from the germline V gene are MDHEN and SYDVKM. The CDR3 DNA is TGTGCCAGCAGTCCGGGGACAACTAGTCAGCCCCAGCATTTT. Its protein product is CASSPGTTSQPQHF.

The chain recombines TRBV2 with TRBJ2-3; TRBD2 is a possible D gene (6 bases). Germline V gene lookup returns CDR1 SNHLY and CDR2 FYNNEI. Trimming removed 8 bases from V and 7 bases from J, with 7 bases in between. CDR3 length: 10 amino acids. The CDR3 sequence: CASRDYTQYF. CDR3 in DNA: TGTGCCAGCCGGGACTATACGCAGTATTTT.

The chain employs TRBV6-5 and TRBJ1-3; D unresolved. V lost 8 bases and J lost 4, with 18 bases in between. The germline V gene encodes CDR1 MNHEY and CDR2 SVGAGI. The CDR3 sequence is 15 residues long. CDR3 region: CASRLKAVFGNTIYF. The CDR3, as DNA: TGTGCCAGCCGGCTTAAGGCGGTGTTCGGAAACACCATATATTTT.

J is TRBJ1-2 and V is TRBV30; maybe TRBD1 (6 bases). The CDR3 length is 13 residues. Germline CDR1 and CDR2: GTSNPN and SVGIG (reference sequence). Trimming took off 4 bases at V and 4 bases at J, with 13 bases between the two ends. This CDR3 is CAWTPGQVYGYTF. Written as DNA, the CDR3 is TGTGCCTGGACCCCGGGACAAGTCTATGGCTACACCTTC. Drawing the rest from reference TRBV30 and TRBJ1-2, the complete variable domain is SQTIHQWPATLVQPVGSPLSLECTVEGTSNPNLYWYRQAAGRGLQLLFYSVGIGQISSEVPQNLSASRPQDRQFILSSKKLLLSDSGFYLCAWTPGQVYGYTFGSGTRLTVV.

The chain has TRBV7-8 and TRBJ1-4; D unclear. With 5 bases removed from V and 13 bases from J, the gap between germline ends came to 20 bases. CDR3 length: 14 residues. Per the germline V gene, CDR1 is SGHVS and CDR2 is FQNEAQ. The CDR3 is CASSRSAGEIGLFF. The DNA for the CDR3 is TGTGCCAGCAGCCGTTCTGCGGGCGAGATCGGACTGTTTTTT.

The count of this clone is one. The chain carries TRBV29-1 and TRBJ1-1; D perhaps matches TRBD1 (6 bases). V was trimmed by 6 bases and J by 1 base, leaving 12 bases between them. The CDR3 has 13 residues. Germline V gene lookup returns CDR1 SQVTM and CDR2 ANQGSEA. DNA of the CDR3: TGCAGCGTAAAGACAGGTACGAACACTGAAGCTTTCTTT. Translating it yields CSVKTGTNTEAFF.

The chain carries TRBV21-1 and TRBJ2-7; TRBD2, the table's D call, lacks a check against the DNA. TRBV21-1 is recorded as a pseudogene. The CDR3 runs to 16 residues. The CDR3 sequence: CASSTGPGLYSYEQYF. CDR3 bases: TGTGCCAGCAGCACGGGCCCGGGATTGTACTCCTACGAGCAGTACTTC.

The chain uses TRBV7-2 and TRBJ1-1; D is unresolved. In germline, CDR1 is SGHTA, CDR2 FQGNSA. The CDR3 length is 13 residues. The V end was cut by 1 base, the J end by 4 bases, with 7 bases between. For the CDR3, the DNA is TGTGCCAGCAGCTTAGGAGGGTTCACTGAAGCTTTCTTT. This encodes CASSLGGFTEAFF. The complete variable domain, with remaining parts taken from reference TRBV7-2 and TRBJ1-1, reads GAGVSQSPSNKVTEKGKDVELRCDPISGHTALYWYRQSLGQGLEFLIYFQGNSAPDKSGLPSDRFSAERTGGSVSTLTIQRTQQEDSAVYLCASSLGGFTEAFFGQGTRLTVV.

This clone has just one count. This chain links TRBV27 with TRBJ2-1; TRBD2 agrees at 7 bases. J gave up 10 bases and V 0 bases, and 12 bases lay outside the gene matches. CDR1 is MNHEY and CDR2 is SMNVEV in the germline V gene (reference sequence). The CDR3 contains 16 residues. The CDR3 region has the DNA TGTGCCAGCAGTTTATCGTCTAGCGGTAGTACGGGCGAGCAGTTCTTC. Protein product: CASSLSSSGSTGEQFF.

J is TRBJ2-1 and V is TRBV28; 14 nucleotides align to TRBD2. Germline V CDR1 and CDR2: MDHEN, SYDVKM. There are 15 residues in the CDR3. V lost 2 bases and J lost 9; bases outside the gene matches: 3. The CDR3 region has the DNA TGTGCCAGCAGTTTAAGACTAGCGGGAGGGGTTGAGCAGTTCTTC. It encodes CASSLRLAGGVEQFF.

The rearrangement links TRBV5-1 to TRBJ2-1; weak D call: TRBD2 (6 bases). V lost 4 bases and J lost 7, with 21 bases in between. Germline CDR1 reads SGHRS; CDR2 reads YFSETQ. This CDR3 spans 16 amino acids. The CDR3: CASSQVRDSAGNEQFF. CDR3 sequence (DNA): TGCGCCAGCAGCCAGGTCCGGGACTCAGCAGGGAATGAGCAGTTCTTC. Full variable domain (remainder filled in from reference TRBV5-1 and TRBJ2-1): KAGVTQTPRYLIKTRGQQVTLSCSPISGHRSVSWYQQTPGQGLQFLFEYFSETQRNKGNFPGRFSGRQFSNSRSEMNVSTLELGDSALYLCASSQVRDSAGNEQFFGPGTRLTVL.

The J gene is TRBJ2-1, the V gene TRBV9; 9 bases are a match to TRBD2. With 4 bases clipped from V and 6 bases from J, the junction kept 11 bases outside the gene matches. The CDR3 covers 16 residues. Germline CDR1 reads SGDLS; CDR2 reads YYNGEE. This CDR3 is CASSTLAGVEVNEQFF. CDR3 sequence (DNA): TGTGCCAGCAGCACGTTAGCGGGAGTTGAGGTCAATGAGCAGTTCTTC.

This rearrangement joins TRBV6-6 to TRBJ2-7, with D maybe TRBD1 (6 bases). V was clipped by 0 bases and J by 2 bases, with 8 bases between them. The germline CDR1 and CDR2 sequences are MNHNY and SVGAGI (reference sequence). The CDR3 is 14 residues long. The chain's CDR3 is CASSYSGTPYEQYF. The CDR3 DNA sequence: TGTGCCAGCAGTTACTCGGGGACACCCTACGAGCAGTACTTC.

The V gene is TRBV6-5, the J gene TRBJ2-5; D possibly corresponds to TRBD2 (5 bases). Trimming cost V 6 bases and J 3 bases, with 17 bases left between them. The CDR3 has 15 residues. Germline CDR1 reads MNHEY; CDR2 reads SVGAGI. The chain's CDR3 is CASSLGGGLEETQYF. The CDR3, as DNA: TGTGCCAGCAGCCTGGGTGGTGGACTGGAAGAGACCCAGTACTTC.

This clone was detected a few times. The chain recombines TRBV14 with TRBJ2-5; 11 bases are a match to TRBD2. Germline V CDR1 and CDR2: SGHDN, FVKESK. The CDR3 spans 17 residues. Trimming cost V 4 bases and J 4 bases; bases outside gene matches: 11. CDR3 in DNA: TGTGCCAGCAGCCCCATAGAGGGACTAGCGGTAGGAGAGACCCAGTACTTC. This codes for CASSPIEGLAVGETQYF.

The J gene is TRBJ2-1, the V gene TRBV9; D perhaps matches TRBD2 (7 bases). The CDR3 contains 15 residues. Germline lookup yields CDR1 SGDLS and CDR2 YYNGEE. Trimming pared 3 bases from V and 4 bases from J, leaving 14 bases between. This CDR3 reads CASSGAGAFYNEQFF. DNA of the CDR3: TGTGCCAGCAGCGGGGCGGGGGCCTTTTACAATGAGCAGTTCTTC.

The V call is TRBV9, the J call TRBJ1-6; the D gene is possibly TRBD1 (5 bases). Germline values: CDR1 SGDLS, CDR2 YYNGEE. This CDR3 has 14 residues. Trimming cost V 1 base and J 7 bases, with 9 bases left between them. In DNA form, the CDR3 reads TGTGCCAGCAGCGTAACAGGAGAAAATTCACCCCTCCACTTT. This translates into CASSVTGENSPLHF.

This clone occurred a few times. The chain links TRBV7-3 to TRBJ2-3, with TRBD2 matching 13 bases. The CDR3 totals 19 residues. Germline V gene data show CDR1 as SGHTA and CDR2 as FQGTGA. V trimming: 5 bases; J trimming: 0 bases; junction bases outside the gene matches: 11. The CDR3 DNA is TGTGCCAGCAGCCCTATAGGACTAGCGGGGGCGACTAGCACAGATACGCAGTATTTT. Its protein is CASSPIGLAGATSTDTQYF.

The genes are TRBV28 and TRBJ2-7; D might be TRBD2 (7 bases). Trimming cost V 8 bases and J 6 bases, with 17 bases left between them. CDR3 length: 13 amino acids. Germline loops: CDR1 MDHEN, CDR2 SYDVKM. The CDR3 loop reads CASRLAGAGEQYF. CDR3 DNA: TGTGCCAGCCGTCTGGCGGGGGCGGGCGAGCAGTACTTC. The whole variable domain, remainder taken from reference TRBV28 and TRBJ2-7, is DVKVTQSSRYLVKRTGEKVFLECVQDMDHENMFWYRQDPGLGLRLIYFSYDVKMKEKGDIPEGYSVSREKKERFSLILESASTNQTSMYLCASRLAGAGEQYFGPGTRLTVT.

This clone showed up many times. The rearrangement uses TRBV24-1 and TRBJ2-7; possibly TRBD1 for D (6 bases). Trimming removed 9 bases at V and 6 bases at J, with 20 bases between. CDR1 is KGHDR and CDR2 is SFDVKD in the germline V gene. There are 14 residues in the CDR3. CDR3 sequence: CATHRDAQVIEQYF. In nucleotides, the CDR3 is TGTGCCACCCACAGGGACGCCCAGGTGATCGAGCAGTACTTC.

The V gene is TRBV30, the J gene TRBJ2-7, with 7 bases lining up with TRBD2. Trimming cost V 2 bases and J 9 bases; bases outside gene matches: 7. CDR3 length: 12 residues. The germline CDR1 and CDR2 sequences are GTSNPN and SVGIG (reference sequence). CDR3: CAWSPSGGWQYF. In nucleotides, the CDR3 is TGTGCCTGGAGTCCATCGGGGGGTTGGCAGTACTTC. Full variable domain (rest looked up from reference TRBV30 and TRBJ2-7): SQTIHQWPATLVQPVGSPLSLECTVEGTSNPNLYWYRQAAGRGLQLLFYSVGIGQISSEVPQNLSASRPQDRQFILSSKKLLLSDSGFYLCAWSPSGGWQYFGPGTRLTVT.